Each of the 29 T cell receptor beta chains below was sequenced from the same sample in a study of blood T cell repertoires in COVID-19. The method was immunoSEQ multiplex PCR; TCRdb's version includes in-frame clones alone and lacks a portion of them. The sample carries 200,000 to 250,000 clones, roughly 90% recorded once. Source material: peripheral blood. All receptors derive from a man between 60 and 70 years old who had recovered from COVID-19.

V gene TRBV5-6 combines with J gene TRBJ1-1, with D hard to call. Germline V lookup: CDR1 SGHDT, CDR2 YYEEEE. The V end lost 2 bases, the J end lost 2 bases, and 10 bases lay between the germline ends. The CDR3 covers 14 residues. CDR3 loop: CASSFRLLNTEAFF. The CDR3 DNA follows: TGTGCCAGCAGCTTCCGTCTCCTCAACACTGAAGCTTTCTTT.

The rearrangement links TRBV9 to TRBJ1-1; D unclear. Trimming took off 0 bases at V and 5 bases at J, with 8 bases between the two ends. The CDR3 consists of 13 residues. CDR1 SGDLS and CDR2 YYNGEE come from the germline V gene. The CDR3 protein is CASSVGGQTEAFF. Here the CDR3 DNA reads TGTGCCAGCAGCGTAGGAGGGCAGACTGAAGCTTTCTTT.

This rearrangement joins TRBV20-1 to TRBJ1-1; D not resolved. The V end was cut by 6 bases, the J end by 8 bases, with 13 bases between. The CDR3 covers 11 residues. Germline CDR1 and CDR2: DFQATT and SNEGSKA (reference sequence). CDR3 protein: CSAHRDWEAFF. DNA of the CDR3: TGCAGTGCCCACCGGGATTGGGAAGCTTTCTTT.

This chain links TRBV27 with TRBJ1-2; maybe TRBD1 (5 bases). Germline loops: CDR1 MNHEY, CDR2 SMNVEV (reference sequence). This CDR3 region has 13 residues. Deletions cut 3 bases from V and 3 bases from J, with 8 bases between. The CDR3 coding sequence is TGTGCCAGCAGTTTTAGGGGTCACTATGGCTACACCTTC. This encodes CASSFRGHYGYTF.

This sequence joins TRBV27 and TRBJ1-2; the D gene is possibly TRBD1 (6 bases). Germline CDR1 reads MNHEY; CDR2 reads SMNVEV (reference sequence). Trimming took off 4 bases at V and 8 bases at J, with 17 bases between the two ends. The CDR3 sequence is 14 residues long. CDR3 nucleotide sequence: TGTGCCAGCAGTTCCCTCAGGGGTTGGGACGGCTACACCTTC. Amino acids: CASSSLRGWDGYTF.

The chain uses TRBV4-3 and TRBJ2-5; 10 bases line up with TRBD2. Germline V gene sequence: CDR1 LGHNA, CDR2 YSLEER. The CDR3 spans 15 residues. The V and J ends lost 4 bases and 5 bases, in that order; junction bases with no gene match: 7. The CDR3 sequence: CASSPLAGEGETQYF. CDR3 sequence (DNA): TGCGCCAGCAGCCCTCTAGCGGGAGAAGGCGAGACCCAGTACTTC.

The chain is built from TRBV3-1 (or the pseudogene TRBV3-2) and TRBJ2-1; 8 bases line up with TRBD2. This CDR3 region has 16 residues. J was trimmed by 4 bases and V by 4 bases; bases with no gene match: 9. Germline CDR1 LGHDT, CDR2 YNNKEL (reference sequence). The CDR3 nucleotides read TGTGCCAGCAGCCGCCAGATTAGCGGGGCATACAATGAGCAGTTCTTC. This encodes CASSRQISGAYNEQFF.

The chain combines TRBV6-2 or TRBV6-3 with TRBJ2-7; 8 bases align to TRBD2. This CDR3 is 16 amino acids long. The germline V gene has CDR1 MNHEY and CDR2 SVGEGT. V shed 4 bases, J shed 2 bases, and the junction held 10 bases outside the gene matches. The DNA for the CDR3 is TGTGCCAGCAGTTTCTACTCTAGCGGGCCACCCTACGAGCAGTACTTC. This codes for CASSFYSSGPPYEQYF.

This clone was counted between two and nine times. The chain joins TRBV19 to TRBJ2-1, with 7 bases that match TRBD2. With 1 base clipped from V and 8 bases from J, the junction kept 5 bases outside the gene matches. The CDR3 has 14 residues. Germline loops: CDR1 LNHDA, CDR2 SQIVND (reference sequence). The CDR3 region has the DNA TGTGCCAGTAGTATAGGGGGAGCGGGGTATGAGCAGTTCTTC. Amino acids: CASSIGGAGYEQFF. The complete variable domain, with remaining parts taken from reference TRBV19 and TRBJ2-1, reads DGGITQSPKYLFRKEGQNVTLSCEQNLNHDAMYWYRQDPGQGLRLIYYSQIVNDFQKGDIAEGYSVSREKKESFPLTVTSAQKNPTAFYLCASSIGGAGYEQFFGPGTRLTVL.

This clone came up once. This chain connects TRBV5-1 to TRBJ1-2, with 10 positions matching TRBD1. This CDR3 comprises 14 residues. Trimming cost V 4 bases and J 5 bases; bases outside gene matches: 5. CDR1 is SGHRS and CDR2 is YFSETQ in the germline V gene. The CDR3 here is CASSPDRGMYGYTF. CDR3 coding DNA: TGCGCCAGCAGCCCGGACAGGGGGATGTATGGCTACACCTTC.

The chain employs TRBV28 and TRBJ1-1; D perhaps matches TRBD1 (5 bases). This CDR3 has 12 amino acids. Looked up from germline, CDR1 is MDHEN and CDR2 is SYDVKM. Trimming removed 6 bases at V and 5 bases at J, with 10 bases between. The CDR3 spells CASRGPSTEAFF. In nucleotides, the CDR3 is TGTGCCAGCAGGGGGCCCTCGACTGAAGCTTTCTTT.

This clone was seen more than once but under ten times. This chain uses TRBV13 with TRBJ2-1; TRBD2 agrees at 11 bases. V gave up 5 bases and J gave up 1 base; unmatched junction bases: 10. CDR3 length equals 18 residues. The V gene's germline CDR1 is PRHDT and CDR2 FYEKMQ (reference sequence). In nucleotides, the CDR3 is TGTGCCAGCAGCCTCCTTCGGCTAGCGGGAGGATCCTACAATGAGCAGTTCTTC. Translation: CASSLLRLAGGSYNEQFF.

The CDR3 region has the DNA TGTGCCAGCAGCGGAGGACAGCCCAACTATGGCTACACCTTC. The encoded protein is CASSGGQPNYGYTF. The chain joins TRBV5-4 to TRBJ1-2; possibly TRBD1 for D (6 bases). Per germline, CDR1 SGHNT and CDR2 YYREEE (reference sequence). The V gene lost 4 bases and the J gene lost 2 bases, with 12 bases spanning the gap. The CDR3 has 14 residues.

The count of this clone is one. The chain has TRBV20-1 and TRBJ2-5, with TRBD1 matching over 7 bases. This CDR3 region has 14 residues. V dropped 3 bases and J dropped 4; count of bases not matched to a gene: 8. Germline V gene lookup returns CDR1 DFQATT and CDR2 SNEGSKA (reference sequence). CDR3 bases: TGCAGTGCTAGTAGGGGGCGCCCGGTAGAGACCCAGTACTTC. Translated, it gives CSASRGRPVETQYF.

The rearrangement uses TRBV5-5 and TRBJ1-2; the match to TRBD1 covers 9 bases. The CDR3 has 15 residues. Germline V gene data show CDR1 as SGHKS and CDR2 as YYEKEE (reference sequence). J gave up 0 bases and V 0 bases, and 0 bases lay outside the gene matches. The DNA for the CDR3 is TGTGCCAGCAGCTTGGGGACAGGGGCTAACTATGGCTACACCTTC. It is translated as CASSLGTGANYGYTF. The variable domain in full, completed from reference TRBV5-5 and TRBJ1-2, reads DAGVTQSPTHLIKTRGQQVTLRCSPISGHKSVSWYQQVLGQGPQFIFQYYEKEERGRGNFPDRFSARQFPNYSSELNVNALLLGDSALYLCASSLGTGANYGYTFGSGTRLTVV.

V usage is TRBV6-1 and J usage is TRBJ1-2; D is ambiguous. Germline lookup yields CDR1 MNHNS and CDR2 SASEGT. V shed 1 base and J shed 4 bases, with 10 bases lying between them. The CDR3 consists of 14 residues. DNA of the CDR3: TGTGCCAGCAGTGAAGTACAGACCTTCTATGGCTACACCTTC. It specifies CASSEVQTFYGYTF.

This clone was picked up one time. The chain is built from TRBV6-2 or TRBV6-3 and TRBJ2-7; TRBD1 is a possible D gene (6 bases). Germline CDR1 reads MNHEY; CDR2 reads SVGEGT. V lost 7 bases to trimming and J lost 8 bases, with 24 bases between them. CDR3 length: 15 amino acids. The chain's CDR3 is CASNPSVTGSTKQYF. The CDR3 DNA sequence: TGTGCCAGCAACCCCTCCGTGACAGGATCTACGAAGCAGTACTTC.

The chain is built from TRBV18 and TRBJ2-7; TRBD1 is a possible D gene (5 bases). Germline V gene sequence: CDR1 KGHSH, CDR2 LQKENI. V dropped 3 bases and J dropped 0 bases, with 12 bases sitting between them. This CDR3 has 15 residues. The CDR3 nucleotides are TGTGCCAGCTCACCCCTCTTGGGGCCCTCCTACGAGCAGTACTTC. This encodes CASSPLLGPSYEQYF.

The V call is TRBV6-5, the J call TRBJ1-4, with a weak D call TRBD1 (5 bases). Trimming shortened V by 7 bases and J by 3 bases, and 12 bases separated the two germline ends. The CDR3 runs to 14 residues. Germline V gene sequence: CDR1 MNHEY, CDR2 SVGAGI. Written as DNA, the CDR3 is TGTGCCAGCACAGATACAGGCTCTAATGAAAAACTGTTTTTT. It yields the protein CASTDTGSNEKLFF.

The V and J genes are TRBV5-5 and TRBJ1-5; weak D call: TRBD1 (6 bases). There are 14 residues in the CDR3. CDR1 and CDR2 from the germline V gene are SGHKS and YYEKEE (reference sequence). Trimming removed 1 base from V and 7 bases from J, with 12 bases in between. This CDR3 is CASSLWGQRQPQHF. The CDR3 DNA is TGTGCCAGCAGCTTGTGGGGGCAGAGGCAGCCCCAGCATTTT.

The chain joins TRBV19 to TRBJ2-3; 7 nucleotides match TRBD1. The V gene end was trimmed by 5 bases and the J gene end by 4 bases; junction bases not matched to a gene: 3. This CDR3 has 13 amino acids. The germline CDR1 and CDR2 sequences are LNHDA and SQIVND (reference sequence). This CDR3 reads CASSPTGADTQYF. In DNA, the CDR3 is TGTGCCAGTAGTCCTACAGGGGCAGATACGCAGTATTTT.

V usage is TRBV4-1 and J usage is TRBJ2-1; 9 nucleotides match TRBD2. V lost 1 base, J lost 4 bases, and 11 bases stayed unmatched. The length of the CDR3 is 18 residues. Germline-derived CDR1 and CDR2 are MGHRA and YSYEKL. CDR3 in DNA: TGCGCCAGCAGCCAAGTCGGCGGGAGGGCCTCGGGGTACAATGAGCAGTTCTTC. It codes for CASSQVGGRASGYNEQFF.

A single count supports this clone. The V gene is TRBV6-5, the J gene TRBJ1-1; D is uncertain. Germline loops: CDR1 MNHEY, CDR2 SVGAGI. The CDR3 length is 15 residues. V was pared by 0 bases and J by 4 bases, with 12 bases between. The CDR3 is CASSYSGVRGTEAFF. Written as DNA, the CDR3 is TGTGCCAGCAGTTACTCCGGGGTAAGAGGCACTGAAGCTTTCTTT.

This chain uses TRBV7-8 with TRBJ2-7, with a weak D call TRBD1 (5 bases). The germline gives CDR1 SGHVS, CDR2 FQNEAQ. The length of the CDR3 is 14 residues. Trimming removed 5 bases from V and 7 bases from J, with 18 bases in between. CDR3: CASSLVPRVNEQYF. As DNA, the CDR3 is TGTGCCAGCAGCCTAGTTCCCAGGGTGAATGAGCAGTACTTC.

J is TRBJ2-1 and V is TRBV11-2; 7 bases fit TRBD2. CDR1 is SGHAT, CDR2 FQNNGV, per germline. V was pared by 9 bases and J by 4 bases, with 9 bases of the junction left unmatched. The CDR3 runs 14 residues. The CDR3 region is CASAAGRLYNEQFF. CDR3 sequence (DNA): TGTGCCAGTGCAGCGGGACGACTGTACAATGAGCAGTTCTTC.

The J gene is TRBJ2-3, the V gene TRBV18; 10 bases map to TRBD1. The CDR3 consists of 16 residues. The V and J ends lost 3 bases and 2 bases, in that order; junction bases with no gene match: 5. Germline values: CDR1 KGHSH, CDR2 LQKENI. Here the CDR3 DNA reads TGTGCCAGCTCACCGATCGGACAGGGGGTCACAGATACGCAGTATTTT. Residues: CASSPIGQGVTDTQYF.

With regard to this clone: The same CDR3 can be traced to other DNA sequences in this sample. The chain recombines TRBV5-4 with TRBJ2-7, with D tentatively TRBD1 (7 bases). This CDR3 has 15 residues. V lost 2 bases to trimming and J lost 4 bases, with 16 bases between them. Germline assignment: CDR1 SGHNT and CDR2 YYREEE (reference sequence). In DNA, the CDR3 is TGTGCCAGCAGCTTAGGAGGGGGCGCGTTGTACGAGCAGTACTTC. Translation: CASSLGGGALYEQYF.

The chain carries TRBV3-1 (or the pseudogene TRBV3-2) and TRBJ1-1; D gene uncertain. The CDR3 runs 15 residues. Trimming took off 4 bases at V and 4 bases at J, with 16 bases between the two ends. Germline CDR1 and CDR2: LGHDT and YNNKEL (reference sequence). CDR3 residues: CASSRMGSAITEAFF. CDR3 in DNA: TGTGCCAGCAGCCGGATGGGCAGTGCGATCACTGAAGCTTTCTTT.

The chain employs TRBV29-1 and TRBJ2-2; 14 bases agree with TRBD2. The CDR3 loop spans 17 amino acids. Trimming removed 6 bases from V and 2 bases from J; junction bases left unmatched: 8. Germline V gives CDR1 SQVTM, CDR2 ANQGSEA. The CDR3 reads CSVVGTSGSYNTGELFF. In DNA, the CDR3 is TGCAGCGTGGTCGGGACTAGCGGGAGTTACAACACCGGGGAGCTGTTTTTT.